One and the same sample provided the 11 T cell receptor beta chains below, sequenced in a study of resident and recirculating memory T cells in vitiligo. Some clones are missing from TCRdb's copy, which holds only in-frame ones; the method was immunoSEQ multiplex PCR. Among 65,000 to 80,000 clones, just over 90% were seen once, and the ten largest hold about 5%. The sample taken for sequencing was blood. The receptor source for this set is a male donor with vitiligo.

The chain carries TRBV5-1 and TRBJ2-1; the D gene is possibly TRBD1 (6 bases). Germline V gives CDR1 SGHRS, CDR2 YFSETQ. The CDR3 runs to 17 residues. The V end lost 0 bases, the J end lost 2 bases, and 15 bases lay between the germline ends. CDR3 in amino acids: CASSLGPSQGPYNEQFF. For the CDR3, the DNA is TGCGCCAGCAGCTTGGGGCCCTCGCAGGGGCCCTACAATGAGCAGTTCTTC.

The CDR3 region has the DNA TGTGCCAGCAGTTTACTGGCCGGCAATCAGCCCCAGCATTTT. As protein: CASSLLAGNQPQHF. V gene TRBV27 combines with J gene TRBJ1-5, with D uncertain. The CDR3 is 14 amino acids. V dropped 2 bases and J dropped 2 bases, with 7 bases sitting between them. Germline assignment: CDR1 MNHEY and CDR2 SMNVEV (reference sequence).

The rearrangement links TRBV7-2 to TRBJ2-7, with TRBD2 matching over 12 bases. J was trimmed by 5 bases and V by 1 base; bases with no gene match: 3. The CDR3 spans 15 residues. Germline V CDR1 and CDR2: SGHTA, FQGNSA. CDR3 in DNA: TGTGCCAGCAGCTTAGGACTAGCGGGAGCTCACGAGCAGTACTTC. This encodes CASSLGLAGAHEQYF.

The chain recombines TRBV14 with TRBJ1-1; no reliable D call. The length of the CDR3 is 11 residues. Trimming pared 8 bases from V and 5 bases from J, leaving 9 bases between. The germline CDR1 and CDR2 sequences are SGHDN and FVKESK. CDR3 in DNA: TGTGCCAGCGGCCGGGAGACTGAAGCTTTCTTT. Translating it yields CASGRETEAFF.

The chain is built from TRBV4-2 and TRBJ2-2; 8 positions agree with TRBD2. After removal of 1 base from V and 4 bases from J, the junction contained 2 bases not matched to a gene. The CDR3 is 15 residues long. Germline assignment: CDR1 LGHNA and CDR2 YNFKEQ. The CDR3 nucleotides read TGTGCCAGCAGCCAAGTCGGGAGGGCCACCGGGGAGCTGTTTTTT. It encodes CASSQVGRATGELFF.

Turning to this clone: Different DNA sequences within this sample yield the same CDR3. The V and J genes are TRBV9 and TRBJ2-1; TRBD2 matches 12 bases. This CDR3 is built from 16 residues. The germline CDR1 and CDR2 sequences are SGDLS and YYNGEE. Germline trimming cut 2 bases from V and 0 bases from J; bases unmatched to any gene: 0. CDR3 coding DNA: TGTGCCAGCAGCGTGACTAGCGGGAGCTCCTACAATGAGCAGTTCTTC. This translates into CASSVTSGSSYNEQFF.

The chain employs TRBV7-2 and TRBJ2-3; TRBD1 matches at 7 bases. V shed 5 bases and J 9 bases; nucleotides not matched to a gene: 8. The CDR3 runs 13 residues. CDR1 and CDR2 from the germline V gene are SGHTA and FQGNSA. CDR3 nucleotides: TGTGCCAGCAGCCCCACCTGGACAGGAACGCAGTATTTT. Translation gives CASSPTWTGTQYF.

This chain joins TRBV18 and TRBJ2-7; 7 bases agree with TRBD1. This CDR3 contains 14 residues. Germline-derived CDR1 and CDR2 are KGHSH and LQKENI. The V segment lost 1 base and the J segment 2 bases; nucleotides outside the gene matches: 2. CDR3 sequence reads: CASSPRDSPYEQYF. DNA of the CDR3: TGTGCCAGCTCACCACGGGACAGTCCCTACGAGCAGTACTTC.

The CDR3 is CASSMVAGGTEAFF. The CDR3 bases are TGTGCCAGTAGTATGGTGGCAGGGGGCACTGAAGCTTTCTTT. The genes are TRBV19 and TRBJ1-1; TRBD1 agrees at 7 bases. V was clipped by 3 bases and J by 4 bases; unmatched bases: 5. This CDR3 is built from 14 residues. Germline V gene sequence: CDR1 LNHDA, CDR2 SQIVND (reference sequence).

The J gene is TRBJ1-3, the V gene TRBV9; 8 bases line up with TRBD1. CDR3 length: 19 residues. Unmatched junction bases numbered 11, after V lost 0 bases and J lost 0 bases. Germline V gene sequence: CDR1 SGDLS, CDR2 YYNGEE. The CDR3 bases are TGTGCCAGCAGCGTAGGGGCAGGGGGCCGCTCCGTCTCTGGAAACACCATATATTTT. This sequence encodes CASSVGAGGRSVSGNTIYF. The full variable domain, in which reference TRBV9 and TRBJ1-3 provide the parts outside the CDR3, is DSGVTQTPKHLITATGQRVTLRCSPRSGDLSVYWYQQSLDQGLQFLIQYYNGEERAKGNILERFSAQQFPDLHSELNLSSLELGDSALYFCASSVGAGGRSVSGNTIYFGEGSWLTVV.

A few counts support this clone. At one end, the junction sequence differs from germline, possibly due to a read error. V is TRBV27 and J is TRBJ2-7, with 7 bases identical to TRBD2. The germline V gene encodes CDR1 MNHEY and CDR2 SMNVEV (reference sequence). The CDR3 length is 13 residues. The CDR3 DNA follows: TGTGCCAGCAGTTTGTCCGGGGGGTACGGGCAGTACTTC. Translating it yields CASSLSGGYGQYF.